This T cell receptor (beta chain) is drawn from a study of blood T cell repertoires in COVID-19 (dated by TCRdb to 2018 to 2020). Some background on the complete study: The collaborator samples originated in the United States, Italy and Spain and spanned the acute and convalescent phases of COVID-19. Nearly every sample came with metadata listing a de-identified subject ID, COVID-19 status, age in years and sex. The repertoires were made available in a free public database intended to serve as a resource for research on the immune response to SARS-CoV-2. HLA class I and class II types, where available, came from metadata supplied by the sample provider rather than from assay-based typing. The prospective study material was composed of cDNA or gDNA derived from T cells, B-cell-depleted T cells, or PBMCs. Subjects who had been exposed to COVID-19, were actively infected with it, or had recovered from it provided the deeply sampled blood TCRbeta repertoires that made up the dataset. The samples were drawn from two sources: the first 160 participants of the ongoing ImmuneRACE study, and 1,254 subjects contributed by 6 global collaborators. The investigation overall reported the following: The quantity of clinical and demographic metadata differed by source and by participant and was supplied without curation.

V sheds 5 bases and J sheds 0 bases, leaving 17 bases between their ends. Spanning cysteine to phenylalanine, the CDR3 consists of 15 amino acids. Only the CDR3 DNA stays, 45 bases, in frame from base 1. The germline V gene gives CDR1 as SQVTM and CDR2 as ANQGSEA. One collaborating source in Seattle enrolled patients while the patients were actively infected and followed the patients over time throughout the course of disease. Whole blood was collected in K2EDTA tubes by collaborating institutions according to the institutions' own protocols. Collaborator samples were shipped for TCRbeta analysis as frozen whole blood, isolated PBMCs, or DNA extracted from either sample type. TCRbeta CDR3 regions were amplified from genomic DNA by means of the immunoSEQ Assay, a bias-controlled multiplex PCR. As for the authors' bioinformatics: The number of nucleated cells in each sample was estimated from the amplification of reference gene primers within the assay. To quantify the absolute abundance of each unique TCRbeta CDR3 rearrangement, sequence reads were collapsed and filtered. Productive Simpson clonality was computed per sample as the square root of Simpson's diversity index over productive rearrangements. TCRdb took this table from immuneACCESS and kept in-frame rearrangements with V and J called. Such tables lack part of the clones; where checked against another copy, unresolved V genes explain under half of the gap, and the rest is unexplained. The V and J calls and clone size come from that table; D and trimming were worked out from the DNA. Within this sample are 330,000 or so clones, with 87% of them counted one time only. The ten largest make up around 8.9% of the sample.

On this clone: The antigen this receptor binds is unknown. There are no base qualities to consult, and no much larger clone falls within one base.

The rearranged chain carries TRBV29-1 and TRBJ2-7; TRBD1 is a weak D gene call, 5 bases matching. The sequenced sample was peripheral blood. The TCR sequence derives from a young man with COVID-19, enrolled during active disease. The sequenced DNA: TGCAGCGTTCTTAAGGACACTTACTACTCCTACGAGCAGTACTTC. It is translated as CSVLKDTYYSYEQYF.